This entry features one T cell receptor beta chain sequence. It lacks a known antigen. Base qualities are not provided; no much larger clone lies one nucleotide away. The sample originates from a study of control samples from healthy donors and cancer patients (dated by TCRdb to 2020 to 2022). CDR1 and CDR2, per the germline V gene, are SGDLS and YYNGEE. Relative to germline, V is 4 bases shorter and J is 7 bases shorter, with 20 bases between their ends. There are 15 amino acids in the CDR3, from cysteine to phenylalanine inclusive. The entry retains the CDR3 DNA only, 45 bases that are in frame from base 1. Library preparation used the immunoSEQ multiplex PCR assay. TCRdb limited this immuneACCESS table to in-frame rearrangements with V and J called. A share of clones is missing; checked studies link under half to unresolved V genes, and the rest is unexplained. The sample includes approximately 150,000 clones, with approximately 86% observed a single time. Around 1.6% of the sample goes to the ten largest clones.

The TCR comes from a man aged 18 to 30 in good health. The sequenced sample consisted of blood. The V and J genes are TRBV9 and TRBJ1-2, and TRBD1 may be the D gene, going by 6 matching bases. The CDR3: CASSPGLGGLSGYTF. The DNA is TGTGCCAGCAGCCCCGGTTTGGGGGGGCTGAGTGGCTACACCTTC.